Listed below are T cell receptor beta chains from one sample, sequenced in a study of blood T cell repertoires in COVID-19. The repertoire was sequenced with immunoSEQ multiplex PCR; TCRdb's copy has only in-frame clones and lacks some. The sample carries 99,000 or so clones, around 76% recorded once. Sequencing was performed on peripheral blood. The receptor set was obtained from a woman aged 70-85 years with acute or convalescent COVID-19. CDR3s include the opening cysteine and the closing phenylalanine or tryptophan. Fields, in order: V gene, clone size, J gene, D gene, CDR3 DNA, CDR3 protein. A D gene is named only where the DNA matches it firmly. Rows may omit the clone size; those that give it use once, few, many or a size class.

v_call: TRBV24-1; clone_size: NA; j_call: TRBJ2-3; d_call: TRBD2; cdr3_nt: TGTGCCACCAGTAGCGGGGGGGCCACAGATACGCAGTATTTT; cdr3_aa: CATSSGGATDTQYF
v_call: TRBV9; clone_size: NA; j_call: TRBJ2-7; d_call: NA; cdr3_nt: TGTGCCAGCAGCGTGGGTCACGGGGCCTACGAGCAGTACTTC; cdr3_aa: CASSVGHGAYEQYF
v_call: TRBV9; clone_size: few; j_call: TRBJ2-1; d_call: TRBD2; cdr3_nt: TGTGCCAGCAGTCGACTAGCGGGGGGTTCAAACAATGAGCAGTTCTTC; cdr3_aa: CASSRLAGGSNNEQFF
v_call: TRBV12-3/TRBV12-4; clone_size: NA; j_call: TRBJ1-1; d_call: NA; cdr3_nt: TGTGCCAGCAGCATAGATCCTAACACTGAAGCTTTCTTT; cdr3_aa: CASSIDPNTEAFF
v_call: TRBV10-3; clone_size: once; j_call: TRBJ1-1; d_call: NA; cdr3_nt: TGTGCCATCAGTGAGGTACAAACCGGGAAGAACACTGAAGCTTTCTTT; cdr3_aa: CAISEVQTGKNTEAFF
v_call: TRBV6-2/TRBV6-3; clone_size: NA; j_call: TRBJ2-2; d_call: TRBD2; cdr3_nt: TGTGCCAGCAGCCCTAGCGGACTAGCGTTGGAACCCGGGGAGCTGTTTTTT; cdr3_aa: CASSPSGLALEPGELFF
v_call: TRBV19; clone_size: NA; j_call: TRBJ1-5; d_call: NA; cdr3_nt: TGTGCCAGTAGTATAGACGGCAACCCGGGGCCCCAGCATTTT; cdr3_aa: CASSIDGNPGPQHF
v_call: TRBV6-5; clone_size: NA; j_call: TRBJ2-7; d_call: NA; cdr3_nt: TGTGCCAGCAGTTACCGAGGGGGGGGGTACGAGCAGTACTTC; cdr3_aa: CASSYRGGGYEQYF
v_call: TRBV28; clone_size: NA; j_call: TRBJ2-5; d_call: NA; cdr3_nt: TGTGCCAGCAGTGGGGCAGGGGAGGGCCAAGAGACCCAGTACTTC; cdr3_aa: CASSGAGEGQETQYF
v_call: TRBV12-3/TRBV12-4; clone_size: many; j_call: TRBJ1-5; d_call: NA; cdr3_nt: TGTGCCAGCAAGGGGGGCAATCAGCCCCAGCATTTT; cdr3_aa: CASKGGNQPQHF
v_call: TRBV18; clone_size: NA; j_call: TRBJ2-5; d_call: NA; cdr3_nt: TGTGCCAGCTCACTCTACCAAGAGACCCAGTACTTC; cdr3_aa: CASSLYQETQYF
v_call: TRBV6-5; clone_size: NA; j_call: TRBJ2-1; d_call: TRBD1; cdr3_nt: TGTGCCAGCAGTTACGGACAGGGGGCGTATGGTGAGCAGTTCTTC; cdr3_aa: CASSYGQGAYGEQFF
v_call: TRBV2; clone_size: few; j_call: TRBJ2-1; d_call: TRBD2; cdr3_nt: TGTGCCAGCTCTCCTCGCCTCCGGAGCGGGGCGGGTGAGCAGTTCTTC; cdr3_aa: CASSPRLRSGAGEQFF
v_call: TRBV4-1; clone_size: once; j_call: TRBJ2-5; d_call: NA; cdr3_nt: TGCGCCAGCAGCCAAGGGCGGGGAGGGGGCCAAGAGACCCAGTACTTC; cdr3_aa: CASSQGRGGGQETQYF
v_call: TRBV12-3/TRBV12-4; clone_size: NA; j_call: TRBJ1-1; d_call: TRBD1; cdr3_nt: TGTGCCAGCCGCTACAGGGGGCCGACTGAAGCTTTCTTT; cdr3_aa: CASRYRGPTEAFF
v_call: TRBV5-6; clone_size: NA; j_call: TRBJ2-5; d_call: TRBD2; cdr3_nt: TGTGCCAGCAGCTTCAGGACTAGCGGGCGAGGGGAGACCCAGTACTTC; cdr3_aa: CASSFRTSGRGETQYF
v_call: TRBV4-2; clone_size: few; j_call: TRBJ2-3; d_call: NA; cdr3_nt: TGTGCCAGCAGCCAAGTCCGGGACTCAGGCACAGATACGCAGTATTTT; cdr3_aa: CASSQVRDSGTDTQYF
v_call: TRBV3-1/TRBV3-2; clone_size: NA; j_call: TRBJ1-4; d_call: NA; cdr3_nt: TGTGCCAGCAGCCCCTGGGCAGGGGAGAATGAAAAACTGTTTTTT; cdr3_aa: CASSPWAGENEKLFF
v_call: TRBV7-9; clone_size: NA; j_call: TRBJ2-7; d_call: TRBD1; cdr3_nt: TGTGCCAGCAGCTTAGCCGACAGGGGGCGGTACGAGCAGTACTTC; cdr3_aa: CASSLADRGRYEQYF
v_call: TRBV5-1; clone_size: NA; j_call: TRBJ2-1; d_call: TRBD2; cdr3_nt: TGCGCCAGCAGCTTGGCTCCTAGCGGGGGGGCTATTTACAATGAGCAGTTCTTC; cdr3_aa: CASSLAPSGGAIYNEQFF
v_call: TRBV6-4; clone_size: NA; j_call: TRBJ1-1; d_call: NA; cdr3_nt: TGTGCCAGCAGCAGACAGGTGAACACTGAAGCTTTCTTT; cdr3_aa: CASSRQVNTEAFF
v_call: TRBV10-2; clone_size: NA; j_call: TRBJ1-5; d_call: NA; cdr3_nt: TGCGCCAGCAGCACAGGGCCTAATCAGCCCCAGCATTTT; cdr3_aa: CASSTGPNQPQHF
v_call: TRBV24-1; clone_size: NA; j_call: TRBJ2-1; d_call: NA; cdr3_nt: TGTGCCACCAGCCGCTACAATGAGCAGTTCTTC; cdr3_aa: CATSRYNEQFF
v_call: TRBV11-2; clone_size: NA; j_call: TRBJ1-1; d_call: NA; cdr3_nt: TGTGCCAGCAGCTTAAAGCGAGAGGGACTCATGAACACTGAAGCTTTCTTT; cdr3_aa: CASSLKREGLMNTEAFF
v_call: TRBV6-1; clone_size: NA; j_call: TRBJ1-6; d_call: NA; cdr3_nt: TGTGCCAGCAGTGGAACCGGACAGAGCCTAACTACTAATTCACCCCTCCACTTT; cdr3_aa: CASSGTGQSLTTNSPLHF
v_call: TRBV7-9; clone_size: NA; j_call: TRBJ1-4; d_call: TRBD1; cdr3_nt: TGTGCCAGCAGCTCCCGGGACAGGGATTATCCAACTAATGAAAAACTGTTTTTT; cdr3_aa: CASSSRDRDYPTNEKLFF
v_call: TRBV11-2; clone_size: NA; j_call: TRBJ1-5; d_call: NA; cdr3_nt: TGTGCCAGCAGCTTCGACAGAACTAATCAGCCCCAGCATTTT; cdr3_aa: CASSFDRTNQPQHF
v_call: TRBV12-3/TRBV12-4; clone_size: few; j_call: TRBJ1-5; d_call: TRBD1; cdr3_nt: TGTGCCAGCACCCAGGACAGGGGTCAGCCCCAGCATTTT; cdr3_aa: CASTQDRGQPQHF
v_call: TRBV18; clone_size: once; j_call: TRBJ1-6; d_call: NA; cdr3_nt: TGTGCCAGCTCACCCTCAGACAAGGATTCACCCCTCCACTTT; cdr3_aa: CASSPSDKDSPLHF
v_call: TRBV11-2; clone_size: NA; j_call: TRBJ2-5; d_call: NA; cdr3_nt: TGTGCCAGCAGCGTACGAGGGATAGAGACCCAGTACTTC; cdr3_aa: CASSVRGIETQYF
v_call: TRBV27; clone_size: few; j_call: TRBJ2-7; d_call: NA; cdr3_nt: TGTGCCAGCAGGGACAATGCCTACGAGCAGTACTTC; cdr3_aa: CASRDNAYEQYF
v_call: TRBV2; clone_size: few; j_call: TRBJ2-7; d_call: NA; cdr3_nt: TGTGCCAGCAGTGACCCCTCCAGGATATCCTACGAGCAGTACTTC; cdr3_aa: CASSDPSRISYEQYF
v_call: TRBV7-2; clone_size: NA; j_call: TRBJ1-5; d_call: TRBD1; cdr3_nt: TGTGCCAGCAGCCGACAGGGGGATCAGCCCCAGCATTTT; cdr3_aa: CASSRQGDQPQHF
v_call: TRBV18; clone_size: NA; j_call: TRBJ1-6; d_call: TRBD1; cdr3_nt: TGTGCCAGCTCCCGGACTTCGGAGGGGGCCTCACCCCTCCACTTT; cdr3_aa: CASSRTSEGASPLHF
v_call: TRBV6-5; clone_size: NA; j_call: TRBJ1-5; d_call: NA; cdr3_nt: TGTGCCAGCAGGGATACCGGGACATACAATCAGCCCCAGCATTTT; cdr3_aa: CASRDTGTYNQPQHF
v_call: TRBV5-1; clone_size: NA; j_call: TRBJ2-7; d_call: TRBD1; cdr3_nt: TGCGCCAGCAGCTTGGCCCAGACAGGGGAAAGCGAGCAGTACTTC; cdr3_aa: CASSLAQTGESEQYF
v_call: TRBV7-9; clone_size: NA; j_call: TRBJ2-7; d_call: TRBD1; cdr3_nt: TGTGCCAGCAGCTCAGTTCGGGACAGGTCCTACGAGCAGTACTTC; cdr3_aa: CASSSVRDRSYEQYF
v_call: TRBV19; clone_size: NA; j_call: TRBJ1-1; d_call: NA; cdr3_nt: TGTGCCAGTATGGAGGGATTTCAGGGTACGAACACTGAAGCTTTCTTT; cdr3_aa: CASMEGFQGTNTEAFF
v_call: TRBV24-1; clone_size: NA; j_call: TRBJ2-3; d_call: NA; cdr3_nt: TGTGCCACCAGCGCCGCACGCGGGGATACGCAGTATTTT; cdr3_aa: CATSAARGDTQYF
v_call: TRBV24-1; clone_size: NA; j_call: TRBJ1-1; d_call: TRBD1; cdr3_nt: TGTGCCACCACCGGACAGGGAAGGACTGAAGCTTTCTTT; cdr3_aa: CATTGQGRTEAFF
v_call: TRBV29-1; clone_size: NA; j_call: TRBJ1-1; d_call: TRBD1; cdr3_nt: TGCAGCGTTGAATCTAGGGGGCTAATCCAACCCGGCGAAGCTTTCTTT; cdr3_aa: CSVESRGLIQPGEAFF
v_call: TRBV5-1; clone_size: NA; j_call: TRBJ1-3; d_call: NA; cdr3_nt: TGCGCCAGCAGCGCCACCGGGACAAACTCTGGAAACACCATATATTTT; cdr3_aa: CASSATGTNSGNTIYF
v_call: TRBV10-1; clone_size: NA; j_call: TRBJ2-3; d_call: TRBD2; cdr3_nt: TGCGCCAGCAGTGATTGGCGGGGGGATAACACAGATACGCAGTATTTT; cdr3_aa: CASSDWRGDNTDTQYF
v_call: TRBV7-2; clone_size: NA; j_call: TRBJ2-7; d_call: NA; cdr3_nt: TGTGCCAGCAGCTTAGCGGGGGGGCGCTACGAGCAGTACTTC; cdr3_aa: CASSLAGGRYEQYF
v_call: TRBV12-5; clone_size: NA; j_call: TRBJ2-7; d_call: NA; cdr3_nt: TGTGCTAGTGGTTTGCCGGGTCTCTCCTACGAGCAGTACTTC; cdr3_aa: CASGLPGLSYEQYF